This passage covers 22 T cell receptor beta chains from one sample sequenced in a study of blood T cell repertoires in COVID-19. Clones were sequenced by immunoSEQ multiplex PCR, and TCRdb holds only the in-frame ones, with some missing. The table has 250,000 to 300,000 clones, 82% seen once. What was sequenced was PBMCs or T cells enriched from blood (not recorded which). The receptor set was obtained from a man aged 40-55 years who had been exposed to COVID-19.

The rearrangement links TRBV6-8 to TRBJ1-2, with D possibly matching TRBD1 (6 bases). Looked up from germline, CDR1 is MNHGY and CDR2 is SAAAGT. Trimming took off 4 bases at V and 7 bases at J, with 13 bases between the two ends. The CDR3 loop spans 13 amino acids. CDR3 sequence: CASSFRGEGGYTF. As DNA, the CDR3 is TGTGCCAGCAGTTTCAGGGGAGAGGGTGGCTACACCTTC.

The chain recombines TRBV20-1 with TRBJ2-5; TRBD2 agrees at 12 bases. The J segment lost 5 bases and the V segment lost 3 bases, leaving 19 bases of the junction unmatched. The CDR3 runs 19 residues. CDR1 is DFQATT and CDR2 is SNEGSKA in the germline V gene (reference sequence). The CDR3, as DNA: TGCAGTGCTAGTCCTCTTCCCACTAGCGGGAGGCGGCCGGTGGAGACCCAGTACTTC. Translating gives CSASPLPTSGRRPVETQYF.

This clone was found many times. The CDR3: CASLDRVWYF. CDR3 in DNA: TGTGCCAGCCTGGACAGGGTGTGGTACTTC. J is TRBJ2-7 and V is TRBV10-3; 8 bases line up with TRBD1. The germline V gene has CDR1 ENHRY and CDR2 SYGVKD. V shed 10 bases and J 12 bases; nucleotides not matched to a gene: 8. The CDR3 consists of 10 residues.

The chain combines TRBV5-1 with TRBJ2-1; 11 bases map to TRBD2. CDR1 and CDR2 from the germline V gene are SGHRS and YFSETQ. The V and J ends lost 4 bases and 8 bases, in that order; junction bases with no gene match: 14. CDR3 size: 17 residues. For the CDR3, the DNA is TGCGCCAGCAGCGATACGATAGCGGGAGGGCCTTGGGATGAGCAGTTCTTC. Its translation is CASSDTIAGGPWDEQFF.

The gene calls are TRBV6-5 and TRBJ2-2, with 8 nucleotides matching TRBD1. Germline trimming cut 6 bases from V and 3 bases from J; bases unmatched to any gene: 0. The length of the CDR3 is 13 residues. Germline V lookup: CDR1 MNHEY, CDR2 SVGAGI. Here the CDR3 reads CASRTGDTGELFF. Here the CDR3 DNA reads TGTGCCAGCAGGACAGGGGACACCGGGGAGCTGTTTTTT.

The V call is TRBV5-4, the J call TRBJ2-7; maybe TRBD2 (5 bases). Germline V CDR1 and CDR2: SGHNT, YYREEE (reference sequence). There are 16 residues in the CDR3. The ends were cut back, 4 bases at V and 1 base at J, with 18 bases in the middle. In nucleotides, the CDR3 is TGTGCCAGCAGCCCCGCCTTCCCTCGAGGGTCCTACGAGCAGTACTTC. This gives the protein CASSPAFPRGSYEQYF. The full variable domain, with the rest looked up from reference TRBV5-4 and TRBJ2-7, is ETGVTQSPTHLIKTRGQQVTLRCSSQSGHNTVSWYQQALGQGPQFIFQYYREEENGRGNFPPRFSGLQFPNYSSELNVNALELDDSALYLCASSPAFPRGSYEQYFGPGTRLTVT.

The CDR3 coding sequence is TGTGCCAGCAGCCACTCGCGGCGGGAGCAACATGAGCAGTTCTTC. It specifies CASSHSRREQHEQFF. The gene calls are TRBV7-2 and TRBJ2-1; 7 bases agree with TRBD2. The CDR3 runs 15 residues. With 5 bases clipped from V and 8 bases from J, the junction kept 12 bases outside the gene matches. Germline CDR1 reads SGHTA; CDR2 reads FQGNSA.

J is TRBJ2-1 and V is TRBV4-2; D is uncertain. The germline V gene encodes CDR1 LGHNA and CDR2 YNFKEQ. Trimming pared 6 bases from V and 7 bases from J, leaving 19 bases between. The CDR3 is made up of 15 amino acids. The CDR3, as DNA: TGTGCCAGCAGGAAAGAGGCATTAGGAGCGAATGAGCAGTTCTTC. Its translation is CASRKEALGANEQFF.

The chain recombines TRBV2 with TRBJ2-7; D is possibly TRBD2 (5 bases). The CDR3 is 16 amino acids. Deletions cut 2 bases from V and 3 bases from J, with 17 bases between. The germline gives CDR1 SNHLY, CDR2 FYNNEI. This chain's CDR3 is CASSENWRKSGYEQYF. In DNA form, the CDR3 reads TGTGCCAGCAGTGAAAATTGGAGGAAGAGTGGCTACGAGCAGTACTTC. Together with reference TRBV2 and TRBJ2-7, the CDR3 gives the full variable domain: EPEVTQTPSHQVTQMGQEVILRCVPISNHLYFYWYRQILGQKVEFLVSFYNNEISEKSEIFDDQFSVERPDGSNFTLKIRSTKLEDSAMYFCASSENWRKSGYEQYFGPGTRLTVT.

The chain uses TRBV7-9 and TRBJ2-7, with D unclear. Deletions cut 3 bases from V and 5 bases from J, with 5 bases between. CDR1 and CDR2 from the germline V gene are SEHNR and FQNEAQ (reference sequence). The CDR3 loop spans 11 amino acids. CDR3 sequence (DNA): TGTGCCAGCAGCTTGTATCACGAGCAGTACTTC. Its protein product is CASSLYHEQYF.

J is TRBJ2-7 and V is TRBV11-1; 9 positions match TRBD1. In germline, CDR1 is SGHAT, CDR2 FQDESV (reference sequence). The CDR3 sequence is 15 residues long. Losses at the gene ends were 5 bases for V and 1 base for J; bases not matched to a gene: 6. Written as DNA, the CDR3 is TGTGCCAGCAGCCCCGGGACAGGGCATTCCTACGAGCAGTACTTC. This encodes CASSPGTGHSYEQYF.

V and J are TRBV6-5 and TRBJ1-2; D perhaps matches TRBD1 (5 bases). Deletions cut 6 bases from V and 4 bases from J, with 15 bases between. Germline-derived CDR1 and CDR2 are MNHEY and SVGAGI. The CDR3 spans 14 residues. The CDR3 loop is CASSNGGVGYGYTF. The CDR3 DNA is TGTGCCAGCAGCAACGGGGGAGTCGGCTATGGCTACACCTTC.

The rearrangement uses TRBV5-4 and TRBJ2-1, with 10 bases identical to TRBD2. Germline assignment: CDR1 SGHNT and CDR2 YYREEE (reference sequence). The CDR3 is made up of 16 amino acids. V shed 1 base, J shed 8 bases, and the junction held 9 bases outside the gene matches. The CDR3 sequence: CASSLKLAGFVDEQFF. The CDR3 nucleotides read TGTGCCAGCAGCTTGAAACTAGCGGGATTTGTCGATGAGCAGTTCTTC. Based on the CDR3 plus reference TRBV5-4 and TRBJ2-1, the full variable domain is ETGVTQSPTHLIKTRGQQVTLRCSSQSGHNTVSWYQQALGQGPQFIFQYYREEENGRGNFPPRFSGLQFPNYSSELNVNALELDDSALYLCASSLKLAGFVDEQFFGPGTRLTVL.

With respect to this clone: The identical CDR3 is also encoded by other nucleotide sequences in the sample. The CDR3 sequence: CASSLGGGYYGYTF. The CDR3 nucleotides read TGTGCCAGCAGCTTAGGAGGGGGATACTATGGCTACACCTTC. The chain links TRBV7-8 to TRBJ1-2; possible D gene TRBD1, 6 bases. The V end lost 1 base, the J end lost 3 bases, and 9 bases lay between the germline ends. Germline V gene lookup returns CDR1 SGHVS and CDR2 FQNEAQ. The length of the CDR3 is 14 residues.

The chain has TRBV12-3 or TRBV12-4 and TRBJ1-1, with unresolved D. The CDR3 contains 11 residues. Trimming pared 3 bases from V and 5 bases from J, leaving 4 bases between. CDR3 DNA sequence: TGTGCCAGCAGTTTGGCAACTGAAGCTTTCTTT. Amino acids: CASSLATEAFF.

The V and J genes are TRBV9 and TRBJ2-2; TRBD2 matches at 7 bases. Unmatched junction bases numbered 9, after V lost 0 bases and J lost 7 bases. The CDR3 loop spans 16 amino acids. Germline V CDR1 and CDR2: SGDLS, YYNGEE. CDR3 coding DNA: TGTGCCAGCAGCGTAGGCGGGAGCCAGATCAGCGGGGAGCTGTTTTTT. Its translation is CASSVGGSQISGELFF.

V is TRBV3-1 (or the pseudogene TRBV3-2) and J is TRBJ1-1; TRBD1 matches at 8 bases. Germline CDR1 and CDR2: LGHDT and YNNKEL (reference sequence). V gave up 7 bases and J gave up 2 bases; unmatched junction bases: 3. This CDR3 contains 13 residues. The CDR3 protein is CASTGTGNTEAFF. CDR3 in DNA: TGTGCCAGCACCGGGACAGGCAACACTGAAGCTTTCTTT.

This clone occurred a few times. The V gene is TRBV5-8, the J gene TRBJ2-7; 11 bases agree with TRBD2. The CDR3 length is 17 residues. Germline loops: CDR1 SGHTS, CDR2 YDEGEE. V lost 0 bases and J lost 6; bases outside the gene matches: 11. The CDR3 reads CASSLGAVGGLAVEQYF. DNA of the CDR3: TGTGCCAGCAGCTTGGGTGCAGTTGGGGGACTAGCGGTCGAGCAGTACTTC.

V is TRBV7-9 and J is TRBJ2-3; TRBD1 matches at 7 bases. The CDR3 has 14 residues. Germline V lookup: CDR1 SEHNR, CDR2 FQNEAQ (reference sequence). V trimming: 3 bases; J trimming: 2 bases; junction bases outside the gene matches: 2. The CDR3 spells CASSFGQDTDTQYF. In DNA, the CDR3 is TGTGCCAGCAGCTTCGGACAGGACACAGATACGCAGTATTTT.

The rearrangement uses TRBV6-5 and TRBJ1-5; D is ambiguous. V lost 5 bases and J lost 0, with 8 bases in between. Germline CDR1 and CDR2: MNHEY and SVGAGI. There are 14 residues in the CDR3. As DNA, the CDR3 is TGTGCCAGCAGTCCAGATACTAGCAATCAGCCCCAGCATTTT. This sequence encodes CASSPDTSNQPQHF.

This chain uses TRBV11-2 with TRBJ1-2, with 7 positions matching TRBD1. V dropped 6 bases and J dropped 4; count of bases not matched to a gene: 5. Germline values: CDR1 SGHAT, CDR2 FQNNGV. This CDR3 spans 13 amino acids. CDR3 protein: CASSSGTAYGYTF. The CDR3 DNA follows: TGTGCCAGCAGTTCCGGGACAGCCTATGGCTACACCTTC.

On this clone: Other DNA sequences of this sample code for an identical CDR3. DNA of the CDR3: TGTGCCAGCAGCCCTGACAGGAACTATGGCTACACCTTC. It yields the protein CASSPDRNYGYTF. The V and J genes are TRBV11-2 and TRBJ1-2, with D possibly being TRBD1 (6 bases). Per the germline V gene, CDR1 is SGHAT and CDR2 is FQNNGV. The CDR3 spans 13 residues. Trimming removed 5 bases at V and 2 bases at J, with 9 bases between.